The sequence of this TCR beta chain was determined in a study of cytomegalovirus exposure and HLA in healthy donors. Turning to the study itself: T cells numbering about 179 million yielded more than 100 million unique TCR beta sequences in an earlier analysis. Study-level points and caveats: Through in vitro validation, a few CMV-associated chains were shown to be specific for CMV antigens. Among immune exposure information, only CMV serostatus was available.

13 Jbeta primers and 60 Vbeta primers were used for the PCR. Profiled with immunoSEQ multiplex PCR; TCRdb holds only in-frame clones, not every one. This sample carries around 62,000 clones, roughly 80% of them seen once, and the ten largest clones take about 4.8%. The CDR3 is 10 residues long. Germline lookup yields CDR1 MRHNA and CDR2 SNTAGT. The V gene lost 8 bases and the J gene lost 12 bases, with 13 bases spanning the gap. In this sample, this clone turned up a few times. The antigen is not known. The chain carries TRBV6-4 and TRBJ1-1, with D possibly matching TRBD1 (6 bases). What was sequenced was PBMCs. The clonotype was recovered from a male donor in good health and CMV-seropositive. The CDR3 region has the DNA TGTGCCAGCGTATACAGGGAAACTTTCTTT. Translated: CASVYRETFF.